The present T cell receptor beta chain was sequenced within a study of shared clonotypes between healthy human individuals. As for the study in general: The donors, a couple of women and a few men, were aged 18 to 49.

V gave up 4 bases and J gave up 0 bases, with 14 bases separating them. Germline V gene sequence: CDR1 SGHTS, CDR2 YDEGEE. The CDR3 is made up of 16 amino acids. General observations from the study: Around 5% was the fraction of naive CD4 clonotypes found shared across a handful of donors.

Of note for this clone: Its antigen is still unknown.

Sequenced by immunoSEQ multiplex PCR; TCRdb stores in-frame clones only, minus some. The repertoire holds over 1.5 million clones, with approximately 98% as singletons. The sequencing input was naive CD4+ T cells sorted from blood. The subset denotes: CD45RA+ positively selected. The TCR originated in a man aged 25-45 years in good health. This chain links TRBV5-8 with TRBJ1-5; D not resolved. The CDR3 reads CASSTLPGFSNQPQHF. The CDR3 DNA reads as TGTGCCAGCAGCACCTTACCGGGATTTAGCAATCAGCCCCAGCATTTT.